This TCR beta chain was sequenced during a study of patients and donors after allogeneic stem cell transplantation. One entry per CDR3 protein, called by TCRdb with MiXCR from the RT-PCR reads. This sample has 920,000 or so distinct CDR3 sequences; more than 15% occur once, and the top ten carry around 6%. The CDR3 consists of 16 residues. Germline values: CDR1 ENHRY, CDR2 SYGVKD. The V end was cut by 2 bases, the J end by 4 bases, with 17 bases between. This clonotype was seen more than once but under ten times. The specimen sequenced was blood, either unsorted or a sorted T cell fraction (not recorded which). This sequence originates from a human donor who was either an allogeneic HSCT recipient or a stem cell or donor lymphocyte infusion donor (not recorded which). It is not recorded whose cells these are; they may come from a transplant donor. V gene TRBV10-3 combines with J gene TRBJ1-2, with a weak D call TRBD1 (6 bases). CDR3 sequence: CAISELTGTSGYGYTF. The CDR3 DNA follows: TGTGCCATCAGTGAGCTAACCGGGACATCCGGCTATGGCTACACCTTC.